These 31 T cell receptor beta chains originate from one sample sequenced in a study of T and B cells in COVID-19 patients. TRB rearrangements were amplified by multiplex PCR with BIOMED2 TRB-A/B primers. One entry per CDR3 protein results from TCRdb running MiXCR on the multiplex PCR reads. The sample lists about 7,000 distinct CDR3 sequences, 30% to 35% occurring once. Blood genomic DNA input for TRB amplification was roughly 250-550 ng. The sequenced material came from blood. These receptors were collected from a human donor with active COVID-19.

With respect to this clonotype: An end of the junction differs from the germline gene, which may be a read error. V and J are TRBV5-1 and TRBJ1-1; no definite D call. Germline-derived CDR1 and CDR2 are SGHRS and YFSETQ. This CDR3 is built from 14 residues. The CDR3, as DNA: TGCGCCAGCAACTTGGGTAGTCAAAACACTGAAGCTTTCTTT. It encodes CASNLGSQNTEAFF. The full variable domain, rest sourced from reference TRBV5-1 and TRBJ1-1, is KAGVTQTPRYLIKTRGQQVTLSCSPISGHRSVSWYQQTPGQGLQFLFEYFSETQRNKGNFPGRFSGRQFSNSRSEMNVSTLELGDSALYLCASNLGSQNTEAFFGQGTRLTVV.

This clonotype is labeled medium-sized (0.01 to 0.1%). The chain links TRBV6-2 or TRBV6-3 to TRBJ2-6, with D hard to call. The germline V gene has CDR1 MNHEY and CDR2 SVGEGT. The V and J ends lost 3 bases and 4 bases respectively, with 13 bases between them. This CDR3 region has 16 residues. This CDR3 is CASSYYRVGGANVLTF. CDR3 nucleotides: TGTGCCAGCAGTTATTATAGAGTCGGGGGGGCCAACGTCCTGACTTTC.

This chain connects TRBV11-2 to TRBJ1-2, with D unresolved. CDR1 is SGHAT and CDR2 is FQNNGV in the germline V gene. The CDR3 has 13 amino acids. With 2 bases removed from V and 6 bases from J, the gap between germline ends came to 10 bases. The CDR3 protein is CASSLTQNDGYTF. The CDR3 DNA reads TGTGCCAGCAGCTTAACACAGAACGATGGCTACACCTTC.

This chain links TRBV19 with TRBJ1-1, with TRBD1 as a possible D gene (6 bases). V shed 5 bases and J shed 1 base, with 11 bases lying between them. The CDR3 covers 14 residues. The germline gives CDR1 LNHDA, CDR2 SQIVND (reference sequence). Here the CDR3 reads CASSDRSENTEAFF. Written as DNA, the CDR3 is TGTGCCAGTAGTGACAGGTCCGAGAACACTGAAGCTTTCTTT.

There are a few counts of this clonotype. The rearrangement links TRBV6-5 to TRBJ1-5; D might be TRBD1 (5 bases). Between the trimmed V and J ends, which lost 0 bases and 4 bases, there was a span of 7 bases. Germline V lookup: CDR1 MNHEY, CDR2 SVGAGI. CDR3 length: 14 residues. The CDR3 nucleotides read TGTGCCAGCAGTTACTCCCAGGGAAATCAGCCCCAGCATTTT. Protein sequence: CASSYSQGNQPQHF.

This clonotype has just one count. This sequence joins TRBV11-2 and TRBJ1-4; unclear D gene. V gave up 5 bases and J gave up 4 bases, with 11 bases separating them. CDR1 SGHAT and CDR2 FQNNGV come from the germline V gene. CDR3 length: 14 residues. CDR3 sequence reads: CASSRVPLNEKLFF. In nucleotides, the CDR3 is TGTGCCAGCAGCCGTGTCCCTCTTAATGAAAAACTGTTTTTT.

This clonotype was seen only a few times. This chain's CDR3 is CASSSQGGDYNEQFF. CDR3 coding DNA: TGTGCCAGCAGCTCACAGGGAGGGGACTACAATGAGCAGTTCTTC. The chain couples TRBV5-4 to TRBJ2-1, with D perhaps TRBD2 (7 bases). The V end lost 3 bases, the J end lost 3 bases, and 13 bases lay between the germline ends. The CDR3 runs to 15 residues. Germline V gives CDR1 SGHNT, CDR2 YYREEE (reference sequence).

This chain uses TRBV10-3 with TRBJ1-2; D is unresolved. This CDR3 has 14 amino acids. The germline V gene encodes CDR1 ENHRY and CDR2 SYGVKD. V lost 6 bases to trimming and J lost 6 bases, with 17 bases between them. This CDR3 is CAISLLTEPNGYTF. The CDR3 DNA reads TGTGCCATCAGCCTACTGACGGAGCCCAATGGCTACACCTTC.

The chain carries TRBV14 and TRBJ2-7; possible D gene TRBD2, 6 bases. The CDR3 is 15 residues long. Trimming cost V 3 bases and J 3 bases, with 15 bases left between them. Germline assignment: CDR1 SGHDN and CDR2 FVKESK. The CDR3 region has the DNA TGTGCCAGCAGCCAGGGGACTCCAGCGTACTACGAGCAGTACTTC. Its translation is CASSQGTPAYYEQYF.

Sample share makes this clonotype medium-sized. The chain recombines TRBV27 with TRBJ2-2; no clear D gene. The V end lost 7 bases, the J end lost 4 bases, and 10 bases lay between the germline ends. The CDR3 consists of 13 residues. From germline, CDR1 is MNHEY and CDR2 SMNVEV (reference sequence). The CDR3 protein is CASKITGTGELFF. In DNA form, the CDR3 reads TGTGCCAGCAAAATCACGGGCACCGGGGAGCTGTTTTTT.

In its sample, this clonotype is medium-sized. V is TRBV19 and J is TRBJ2-3, with D possibly TRBD2 on 6 matching bases. CDR1 LNHDA and CDR2 SQIVND come from the germline V gene (reference sequence). V lost 3 bases and J lost 1, with 14 bases in between. The CDR3 sequence is 16 residues long. For the CDR3, the DNA is TGTGCCAGTAGTATGGTAATACTAGCACGCACAGATACGCAGTATTTT. It yields the protein CASSMVILARTDTQYF.

The rearrangement links TRBV5-3 to TRBJ2-1; 7 nucleotides line up with TRBD1. TRBV5-3 is identified as an open reading frame with a role that is uncertain. The trim removed 8 bases at V and 6 bases at J, leaving 23 bases unmatched. This CDR3 contains 18 residues. The CDR3 loop reads CASSPETGLHSTGNEQFF. The CDR3 region has the DNA TGTGCCAGCAGCCCCGAGACAGGGCTGCATTCAACGGGCAATGAGCAGTTCTTC.

The V call is TRBV6-5, the J call TRBJ2-2; 10 bases align to TRBD1. Germline trimming cut 4 bases from V and 9 bases from J; bases unmatched to any gene: 5. The germline CDR1 and CDR2 sequences are MNHEY and SVGAGI. The CDR3 extends over 14 amino acids. The CDR3 nucleotides are TGTGCCAGCAGTTCCGGGACAGGGGAGAGGGAGCTGTTTTTT. It is translated as CASSSGTGERELFF.

V usage is TRBV6-5 and J usage is TRBJ1-2; 8 bases are a match to TRBD1. The germline CDR1 and CDR2 sequences are MNHEY and SVGAGI. This CDR3 has 17 residues. V dropped 6 bases and J dropped 7; count of bases not matched to a gene: 19. CDR3 protein: CASSRGQERKRSVGYTF. CDR3 DNA: TGTGCCAGCAGCCGGGGACAGGAAAGGAAGCGGAGCGTTGGCTACACCTTC.

V and J are TRBV27 and TRBJ2-3; TRBD1 is a possible D gene (6 bases). The length of the CDR3 is 15 residues. Trimming stripped 6 bases from V and 1 base from J, with 14 bases between. Germline V gene sequence: CDR1 MNHEY, CDR2 SMNVEV (reference sequence). The CDR3 DNA follows: TGTGCCAGCAGACCAACAGGGTGGGGCACAGATACGCAGTATTTT. Protein product: CASRPTGWGTDTQYF.

In its sample, this clonotype is medium-sized. The V gene is TRBV13, the J gene TRBJ1-3; no definite D call. The CDR3 is made up of 12 amino acids. The germline CDR1 and CDR2 sequences are PRHDT and FYEKMQ (reference sequence). The germline V and J ends were trimmed by 3 bases and 4 bases, with 4 bases remaining between them. CDR3 bases: TGTGCCAGCAGCTTCCTGGGAAACACCATATATTTT. Translation: CASSFLGNTIYF.

The gene calls are TRBV20-1 and TRBJ2-1, with D maybe TRBD2 (7 bases). The germline V gene has CDR1 DFQATT and CDR2 SNEGSKA (reference sequence). With 0 bases removed from V and 4 bases from J, the gap between germline ends came to 16 bases. The CDR3 totals 16 residues. This chain's CDR3 is CSARDMGGGRYNEQFF. Written as DNA, the CDR3 is TGCAGTGCTAGAGATATGGGGGGGGGCCGGTACAATGAGCAGTTCTTC.

This chain uses TRBV6-1 with TRBJ2-3, with 7 bases that match TRBD2. The CDR3 spans 17 residues. The V segment lost 1 base and the J segment 3 bases; nucleotides outside the gene matches: 10. Germline V CDR1 and CDR2: MNHNS, SASEGT. The CDR3 coding sequence is TGTGCCAGCAGTGAAGGCAAGTCAGGGAGGGGAACAGATACGCAGTATTTT. It specifies CASSEGKSGRGTDTQYF.

This clonotype was seen once. Relative to the germline gene, one junction end is altered; a read error may explain this. The genes are TRBV6-5 and TRBJ2-7; weak D call: TRBD1 (7 bases). The CDR3 runs 14 residues. Looked up from germline, CDR1 is MNHEY and CDR2 is SVGAGI. The CDR3 region is CASSGGTVAYKQYF. The CDR3 nucleotides read TGTGCCAGCAGTGGAGGGACAGTAGCCTACAAGCAGTACTTC.

The CDR3 region has the DNA TGTGCCACCAGTGATGGGTTGAACTCTGGAAACACCATATATTTT. Protein product: CATSDGLNSGNTIYF. J is TRBJ1-3 and V is TRBV24-1; D is uncertain. The germline V and J ends were trimmed by 3 bases and 0 bases, with 8 bases remaining between them. There are 15 residues in the CDR3. Germline V lookup: CDR1 KGHDR, CDR2 SFDVKD.

The table lists this clonotype with a few counts. The rearrangement uses TRBV15 and TRBJ2-5; 11 nucleotides agree with TRBD2. The length of the CDR3 is 16 residues. V lost 3 bases, J lost 5 bases, and 8 bases stayed unmatched. The germline V gene has CDR1 LNHNV and CDR2 YYDKDF (reference sequence). The chain's CDR3 is CATSSLLSGGGETQYF. CDR3 nucleotides: TGTGCCACCAGCAGCTTGCTTAGCGGGGGGGGCGAGACCCAGTACTTC.

The chain combines TRBV6-5 with TRBJ1-4; the D is unclear. The ends were cut back, 6 bases at V and 7 bases at J, with 9 bases in the middle. Germline lookup yields CDR1 MNHEY and CDR2 SVGAGI. This CDR3 contains 12 residues. In DNA form, the CDR3 reads TGTGCCAGCAGCGGAAGGAGTGAAAAACTGTTTTTT. It codes for CASSGRSEKLFF.

This clonotype was observed a few times. This chain joins TRBV18 and TRBJ2-2; 8 bases line up with TRBD2. The CDR3 extends over 17 amino acids. V shed 3 bases, J shed 1 base, and the junction held 7 bases outside the gene matches. The germline CDR1 and CDR2 sequences are KGHSH and LQKENI. The CDR3 region has the DNA TGTGCCAGCTCACCCCCGTCTCTAGCGGGGAACACCGGGGAGCTGTTTTTT. It translates to CASSPPSLAGNTGELFF.

By its share, this clonotype is medium-sized. The chain recombines TRBV29-1 with TRBJ2-5; TRBD2 aligns across 9 bases. Looked up from germline, CDR1 is SQVTM and CDR2 is ANQGSEA. Losses at the gene ends were 7 bases for V and 4 bases for J; bases not matched to a gene: 7. The CDR3 covers 13 residues. CDR3 amino acids: CSAPGLAGETQYF. The CDR3 coding sequence is TGCAGCGCCCCGGGACTAGCTGGAGAGACCCAGTACTTC.

The chain combines TRBV5-1 with TRBJ1-2; 12 positions match TRBD1. This CDR3 spans 16 amino acids. In germline, CDR1 is SGHRS, CDR2 YFSETQ. The junction had 14 bases not matched to a gene; V was cut back by 7 bases and J by 7 bases. The CDR3 protein is CASGRGQGAIDGGYTF. Written as DNA, the CDR3 is TGCGCCAGCGGCCGGGGACAGGGGGCGATTGACGGTGGCTACACCTTC.

The rearrangement links TRBV23-1 to TRBJ2-3; D is possibly TRBD1 (6 bases). TRBV23-1 is sorted into the ORF group, with uncertain function. CDR3 length: 16 residues. V was pared by 4 bases and J by 5 bases, with 19 bases between. The CDR3 region is CASSRPWGQGQDTQYF. CDR3 in DNA: TGCGCCAGCAGTCGCCCCTGGGGGCAGGGTCAAGATACGCAGTATTTT.

This clonotype was recorded a few times. V is TRBV12-3 or TRBV12-4 and J is TRBJ1-1; a weak D match, TRBD1 (5 bases). V lost 8 bases and J 8 bases, leaving 15 bases between the germline ends. The CDR3 runs 12 residues. CDR3 residues: CASGRRGDEAFF. CDR3 nucleotides: TGTGCCAGCGGACGGCGAGGGGACGAAGCTTTCTTT.

This clonotype has only a few counts. V usage is TRBV6-1 and J usage is TRBJ2-5; D is ambiguous. The CDR3 runs to 11 residues. Germline values: CDR1 MNHNS, CDR2 SASEGT. The germline V and J ends were trimmed by 6 bases and 5 bases, with 7 bases remaining between them. The CDR3 region has the DNA TGTGCCAGCAGCCGAATTGAGACCCAGTACTTC. Translated: CASSRIETQYF.

The chain links TRBV20-1 to TRBJ2-7; D remains ambiguous. V lost 3 bases and J 0 bases, leaving 15 bases between the germline ends. Germline CDR1 reads DFQATT; CDR2 reads SNEGSKA (reference sequence). The length of the CDR3 is 15 residues. Here the CDR3 reads CSARVGLKASYEQYF. The CDR3 DNA reads as TGCAGTGCTAGGGTTGGGTTGAAGGCCTCCTACGAGCAGTACTTC.

V usage is TRBV12-3 or TRBV12-4 and J usage is TRBJ1-2; no clear D. The CDR3 totals 15 residues. Trimming took 3 bases from V and 0 from J, leaving 11 bases between them. CDR3 sequence (DNA): TGTGCCAGCAGTTTCGGGCGGGTATCTAACTATGGCTACACCTTC. Protein sequence: CASSFGRVSNYGYTF.

By share of the sample, this clonotype is medium-sized (0.01 to 0.1%). The rearrangement links TRBV5-5 to TRBJ2-3; D gene uncertain. Between the trimmed V and J ends, which lost 0 bases and 2 bases, there was a span of 10 bases. This CDR3 comprises 15 residues. Germline CDR1 reads SGHKS; CDR2 reads YYEKEE (reference sequence). CDR3 sequence reads: CASSLVILNTDTQYF. The CDR3 region has the DNA TGTGCCAGCAGCTTGGTAATACTAAACACAGATACGCAGTATTTT.